These T cell receptor beta chains were read from a single sample in a study of T cells in tuberculosis. The table came from immunoSEQ multiplex PCR; TCRdb's copy has only in-frame clones and leaves some out. Of 25,000 to 35,000 clones listed, 92% are singletons. Sequencing input: PBMCs. The receptors stem from a donor aged 10-35 years with latent tuberculosis or without tuberculosis infection. Some clones in this sample may be carry-over from other donors' samples. The CDR3 runs from the conserved cysteine through the conserved F or W. D genes are given only for firm matches. Not all rows give a size; the values are once, few, many and, for expanded clones, a class.

len: 13
abundance: NA
v_gene: TRBV6-4
j_gene: TRBJ2-2
d_gene: TRBD2
CDR3nt: TGTGCCAGCAGTCCGGGGGGGTCCGGGGAGCTGTTTTTT
CDR3aa: CASSPGGSGELFF

len: 14
abundance: NA
v_gene: TRBV2
j_gene: TRBJ1-4
d_gene: TRBD1
CDR3nt: TGTGCCAGCTCTGGACAGGGGATTCTTGAAAAACTGTTTTTT
CDR3aa: CASSGQGILEKLFF

len: 15
abundance: NA
v_gene: TRBV18
j_gene: TRBJ1-1
d_gene: NA
CDR3nt: TGTGCCAGCTCACCACTGTATAGGTCAGGGACTGAAGCTTTCTTT
CDR3aa: CASSPLYRSGTEAFF

len: 17
abundance: NA
v_gene: TRBV4-1
j_gene: TRBJ2-1
d_gene: TRBD2
CDR3nt: TGCGCCAGCAGCCAAGGCGGCGCTAGCGGGAGTTACAATGAGCAGTTCTTC
CDR3aa: CASSQGGASGSYNEQFF

len: 12
abundance: NA
v_gene: TRBV2
j_gene: TRBJ1-3
d_gene: NA
CDR3nt: TGTGCCAGCGAGAACTCTGGAAACACCATATATTTT
CDR3aa: CASENSGNTIYF

len: 14
abundance: NA
v_gene: TRBV7-2
j_gene: TRBJ2-1
d_gene: TRBD2
CDR3nt: TGTGCCAGCAGCCGGGGACTAGCGGGAGATGAGCAGTTCTTC
CDR3aa: CASSRGLAGDEQFF

len: 18
abundance: few
v_gene: TRBV7-6
j_gene: TRBJ2-7
d_gene: TRBD1
CDR3nt: TGTGCCAGCAGCCCACGATTAACCGACGACAGGGGTGGGGGCGAGCAGTACTTC
CDR3aa: CASSPRLTDDRGGGEQYF

len: 15
abundance: NA
v_gene: TRBV9
j_gene: TRBJ2-7
d_gene: TRBD2
CDR3nt: TGTGCCAGCAGCGTATTTTCTAGCGGGTCCTACGAGCAGTACTTC
CDR3aa: CASSVFSSGSYEQYF

len: 15
abundance: NA
v_gene: TRBV7-9
j_gene: TRBJ1-2
d_gene: NA
CDR3nt: TGTGCCAGCAGCTTGTCAGGGGCAAATAACTATGGCTACACCTTC
CDR3aa: CASSLSGANNYGYTF

len: 16
abundance: NA
v_gene: TRBV4-1
j_gene: TRBJ1-4
d_gene: NA
CDR3nt: TGCGCCAGCAGCCAAGATAGGGCGGGGGCCAGTGAAAAACTGTTTTTT
CDR3aa: CASSQDRAGASEKLFF

len: 16
abundance: once
v_gene: TRBV10-2
j_gene: TRBJ2-7
d_gene: TRBD2
CDR3nt: TGCGCCAGCAGCCCTGGACTAGCGGGAGATAACTACGAGCAGTACTTC
CDR3aa: CASSPGLAGDNYEQYF

len: 17
abundance: NA
v_gene: TRBV19
j_gene: TRBJ1-1
d_gene: NA
CDR3nt: TGTGCCAGTAGTGCCCGTGCTGACGCTCCTTGGAGCACTGAAGCTTTCTTT
CDR3aa: CASSARADAPWSTEAFF

len: 13
abundance: NA
v_gene: TRBV29-1
j_gene: TRBJ1-2
d_gene: TRBD1
CDR3nt: TGCAGCGCCAGGACAGGGGCGGACTATGGCTACACCTTC
CDR3aa: CSARTGADYGYTF

len: 17
abundance: NA
v_gene: TRBV5-1
j_gene: TRBJ2-1
d_gene: TRBD1
CDR3nt: TGCGCCAGCAGCTTCCAGTTGACAGGGGGCATCTACAATGAGCAGTTCTTC
CDR3aa: CASSFQLTGGIYNEQFF

len: 14
abundance: NA
v_gene: TRBV10-1
j_gene: TRBJ2-1
d_gene: NA
CDR3nt: TGCGCCAGCAGTGAGGAGGCCGCCCCCAATGAGCAGTTCTTC
CDR3aa: CASSEEAAPNEQFF

len: 15
abundance: NA
v_gene: TRBV5-1
j_gene: TRBJ1-1
d_gene: TRBD1
CDR3nt: TGCGCCAGCAGCTTGGAGGCCAGACAGGGCTCTGAAGCTTTCTTT
CDR3aa: CASSLEARQGSEAFF

len: 16
abundance: NA
v_gene: TRBV19
j_gene: TRBJ1-1
d_gene: NA
CDR3nt: TGTGCCAGTATCCTCTTCGCGGGGGCTATTGTGACTGAAGCTTTCTTT
CDR3aa: CASILFAGAIVTEAFF

len: 15
abundance: once
v_gene: TRBV6-6
j_gene: TRBJ2-5
d_gene: TRBD1
CDR3nt: TGTGCCAGCAGTTACCTAAAAGGGACAGAAGAGACCCAGTACTTC
CDR3aa: CASSYLKGTEETQYF

len: 12
abundance: NA
v_gene: TRBV30
j_gene: TRBJ2-1
d_gene: NA
CDR3nt: TGTGCCTGGACCGTGGAACGGGGGGAGCAGTTCTTC
CDR3aa: CAWTVERGEQFF

len: 16
abundance: NA
v_gene: TRBV4-2
j_gene: TRBJ2-2
d_gene: NA
CDR3nt: TGTGCCAGCAGCCATAACGTAGGGGGTAAGGGCGGGGAGCTGTTTTTT
CDR3aa: CASSHNVGGKGGELFF

len: 16
abundance: NA
v_gene: TRBV7-2
j_gene: TRBJ2-7
d_gene: NA
CDR3nt: TGTGCCAGCAGCTCGGGAACCGGGACATTAGGGCGCGAGCAGTACTTC
CDR3aa: CASSSGTGTLGREQYF

len: 15
abundance: NA
v_gene: TRBV5-8
j_gene: TRBJ1-3
d_gene: NA
CDR3nt: TGTGCCAGCAGCTTGGAACCAGGGTCTGGAAACACCATATATTTT
CDR3aa: CASSLEPGSGNTIYF

len: 15
abundance: NA
v_gene: TRBV5-1
j_gene: TRBJ1-1
d_gene: NA
CDR3nt: TGCGCCAGCAGCTCGGCAGGGGCCTTGAACACTGAAGCTTTCTTT
CDR3aa: CASSSAGALNTEAFF

len: 16
abundance: few
v_gene: TRBV30
j_gene: TRBJ1-2
d_gene: TRBD1
CDR3nt: TGTGCCTGGAGTGTAACAGGGGCGACCTTTAACTATGGCTACACCTTC
CDR3aa: CAWSVTGATFNYGYTF

len: 18
abundance: NA
v_gene: TRBV27
j_gene: TRBJ1-3
d_gene: TRBD1
CDR3nt: TGTGCCAGCAGGGGCGGTGACAGGGGGTTGGGGATTGGAAACACCATATATTTT
CDR3aa: CASRGGDRGLGIGNTIYF

len: 13
abundance: NA
v_gene: TRBV4-1
j_gene: TRBJ2-1
d_gene: NA
CDR3nt: TGCGCCAGCAGCCCCCTGGGCCTGAATGAGCAGTTCTTC
CDR3aa: CASSPLGLNEQFF

len: 13
abundance: NA
v_gene: TRBV27
j_gene: TRBJ1-2
d_gene: NA
CDR3nt: TGTGCCAGCAGTCCCTCAGGGGACTATGGCTACACCTTC
CDR3aa: CASSPSGDYGYTF

len: 14
abundance: few
v_gene: TRBV28
j_gene: TRBJ1-2
d_gene: NA
CDR3nt: TGTGCCAGCAGTTTTGGGCGGGACCGAGGGGGCTACACCTTC
CDR3aa: CASSFGRDRGGYTF

len: 15
abundance: NA
v_gene: TRBV5-1
j_gene: TRBJ2-7
d_gene: NA
CDR3nt: TGCGCCAGCAGCTTGGCCTGGGGGCCCTCCTACGAGCAGTACTTC
CDR3aa: CASSLAWGPSYEQYF

len: 14
abundance: once
v_gene: TRBV2
j_gene: TRBJ2-1
d_gene: TRBD2
CDR3nt: TGTGCCAGCAAAGGACTAGCGGGAGTGGGTGAGCAGTTCTTC
CDR3aa: CASKGLAGVGEQFF

len: 15
abundance: NA
v_gene: TRBV19
j_gene: TRBJ1-1
d_gene: NA
CDR3nt: TGTGCCAGTAGTCCCCATAGGGGGTTGGTCACTGAAGCTTTCTTT
CDR3aa: CASSPHRGLVTEAFF

len: 15
abundance: NA
v_gene: TRBV9
j_gene: TRBJ1-3
d_gene: NA
CDR3nt: TGTGCCAGCAGCCCCCAGGGATTCAGTGGAAACACCATATATTTT
CDR3aa: CASSPQGFSGNTIYF

len: 15
abundance: NA
v_gene: TRBV2
j_gene: TRBJ1-2
d_gene: TRBD1
CDR3nt: TGTGCCAGCACCTTTGAAGGGGACAGGGGTTATGGCTACACCTTC
CDR3aa: CASTFEGDRGYGYTF

len: 17
abundance: NA
v_gene: TRBV7-9
j_gene: TRBJ1-2
d_gene: TRBD1
CDR3nt: TGTGCCAGCAGCCGCTTGCTCAGACAGGGGAGAGGTGATGGCTACACCTTC
CDR3aa: CASSRLLRQGRGDGYTF

len: 16
abundance: NA
v_gene: TRBV5-6
j_gene: TRBJ2-1
d_gene: TRBD2
CDR3nt: TGTGCCAGCAGCGCCTACTTTGCGGGGGGGCCGAATGAGCAGTTCTTC
CDR3aa: CASSAYFAGGPNEQFF

len: 18
abundance: NA
v_gene: TRBV7-6
j_gene: TRBJ2-1
d_gene: TRBD2
CDR3nt: TGTGCCAGCAGCTTATTCGGGAGAGCGGGAGGCTCCTACAATGAGCAGTTCTTC
CDR3aa: CASSLFGRAGGSYNEQFF

len: 16
abundance: NA
v_gene: TRBV23-1
j_gene: TRBJ2-2
d_gene: TRBD1
CDR3nt: TGCGCCAGCAGTCAAACGGGACAGCCGAACACCGGGGAGCTGTTTTTT
CDR3aa: CASSQTGQPNTGELFF

len: 17
abundance: once
v_gene: TRBV4-1
j_gene: TRBJ2-1
d_gene: TRBD2
CDR3nt: TGCGCCAGCAGCAAAAGGGCGGCGGGAGGTCCCTACAATGAGCAGTTCTTC
CDR3aa: CASSKRAAGGPYNEQFF

len: 14
abundance: NA
v_gene: TRBV19
j_gene: TRBJ2-7
d_gene: NA
CDR3nt: TGTGCCAGTAGTACCGGACGGGACTCCTACGAGCAGTACTTC
CDR3aa: CASSTGRDSYEQYF

len: 15
abundance: NA
v_gene: TRBV7-9
j_gene: TRBJ2-1
d_gene: TRBD2
CDR3nt: TGTGCCAGCAGCTTCGGTGGGACTAGCGTCGATGAGCAGTTCTTC
CDR3aa: CASSFGGTSVDEQFF

len: 14
abundance: once
v_gene: TRBV2
j_gene: TRBJ2-7
d_gene: TRBD2
CDR3nt: TGTGCCAGCACTAGACTAGCGGGGGGCTACGAGCAGTACTTC
CDR3aa: CASTRLAGGYEQYF

len: 11
abundance: NA
v_gene: TRBV6-6
j_gene: TRBJ1-5
d_gene: NA
CDR3nt: TGTGCCAGCAGGGGGGGTCAGCCCCAGCATTTT
CDR3aa: CASRGGQPQHF

len: 14
abundance: once
v_gene: TRBV6-6
j_gene: TRBJ1-1
d_gene: NA
CDR3nt: TGTGCCAGCAGTCCCCGGGGGGCGAACACTGAAGCTTTCTTT
CDR3aa: CASSPRGANTEAFF

len: 19
abundance: NA
v_gene: TRBV13
j_gene: TRBJ1-4
d_gene: NA
CDR3nt: TGTGCCAGCAGCTTATCCCGCGGGTTCTCCCCGGAGGGGATTGAAAAACTGTTTTTT
CDR3aa: CASSLSRGFSPEGIEKLFF

len: 13
abundance: NA
v_gene: TRBV30
j_gene: TRBJ2-7
d_gene: NA
CDR3nt: TGTGCCTGGAACTCAGGCATTTCCTACGAGCAGTACTTC
CDR3aa: CAWNSGISYEQYF

len: 13
abundance: NA
v_gene: TRBV7-6
j_gene: TRBJ2-7
d_gene: TRBD2
CDR3nt: TGTGCCAGCAGCTTAGGCGGGAGTCCCGAGCAGTACTTC
CDR3aa: CASSLGGSPEQYF

len: 14
abundance: NA
v_gene: TRBV7-8
j_gene: TRBJ1-1
d_gene: NA
CDR3nt: TGTGCCAGCAGCCCCACCGCTCAGGGCACTGAAGCTTTCTTT
CDR3aa: CASSPTAQGTEAFF

len: 12
abundance: NA
v_gene: TRBV7-9
j_gene: TRBJ2-7
d_gene: NA
CDR3nt: TGTGCCAGCAGCTTAGTAAGGGGCGAGCAGTACTTC
CDR3aa: CASSLVRGEQYF

len: 17
abundance: few
v_gene: TRBV2
j_gene: TRBJ2-2
d_gene: TRBD2
CDR3nt: TGTGCCAGCAAGGTGACTAGCGGGACAAGGGACACCGGGGAGCTGTTTTTT
CDR3aa: CASKVTSGTRDTGELFF

len: 18
abundance: NA
v_gene: TRBV9
j_gene: TRBJ1-1
d_gene: TRBD1
CDR3nt: TGTGCCAGCAGCGTAGCTAGCGGAGCAGGGGGCACGGGCACTGAAGCTTTCTTT
CDR3aa: CASSVASGAGGTGTEAFF

len: 17
abundance: NA
v_gene: TRBV12-1
j_gene: TRBJ2-3
d_gene: NA
CDR3nt: TGTGCCAGCAGCTTTCCCCCTAGCGGGGGGGCAACAGATACGCAGTATTTT
CDR3aa: CASSFPPSGGATDTQYF

len: 12
abundance: NA
v_gene: TRBV12-5
j_gene: TRBJ2-3
d_gene: NA
CDR3nt: TGTGCTAGTGGTTCGGGTTTTGATACGCAGTATTTT
CDR3aa: CASGSGFDTQYF

len: 15
abundance: NA
v_gene: TRBV18
j_gene: TRBJ2-7
d_gene: TRBD2
CDR3nt: TGTGCCAGCTCGACCGGGACTACCGATACCTACGAGCAGTACTTC
CDR3aa: CASSTGTTDTYEQYF

len: 14
abundance: NA
v_gene: TRBV5-6
j_gene: TRBJ1-2
d_gene: TRBD1
CDR3nt: TGTGCCAGCAGCCACCAACAGGGGTCGGGGGGCTACACCTTC
CDR3aa: CASSHQQGSGGYTF

len: 16
abundance: NA
v_gene: TRBV19
j_gene: TRBJ2-2
d_gene: NA
CDR3nt: TGTGCCAGTAGTATAGGGAGGGCAACTAACACCGGGGAGCTGTTTTTT
CDR3aa: CASSIGRATNTGELFF

len: 17
abundance: NA
v_gene: TRBV13
j_gene: TRBJ1-2
d_gene: TRBD1
CDR3nt: TGTGCCAGCAGCCCCCGTGGACAGGGCCGGCTAAACTATGGCTACACCTTC
CDR3aa: CASSPRGQGRLNYGYTF

len: 13
abundance: NA
v_gene: TRBV30
j_gene: TRBJ1-5
d_gene: TRBD1
CDR3nt: TGTGCCTGGGGACAGGGGGTAGGTCAGCCCCAGCATTTT
CDR3aa: CAWGQGVGQPQHF

len: 16
abundance: NA
v_gene: TRBV19
j_gene: TRBJ2-2
d_gene: TRBD1
CDR3nt: TGTGCCAGTAGACAAATCGACAGGGGGCACACCGGGGAGCTGTTTTTT
CDR3aa: CASRQIDRGHTGELFF

len: 17
abundance: NA
v_gene: TRBV4-1
j_gene: TRBJ2-3
d_gene: TRBD2
CDR3nt: TGCGCCAGCAGCCAATTGGGACTAGCGGGAGCTACAGATACGCAGTATTTT
CDR3aa: CASSQLGLAGATDTQYF

len: 12
abundance: NA
v_gene: TRBV5-1
j_gene: TRBJ2-1
d_gene: TRBD1
CDR3nt: TGCGCCAGCAGCCCGGGACAGGGTGGGCAGTTCTTC
CDR3aa: CASSPGQGGQFF